This T cell receptor (beta chain) was retrieved from a study of blood T cell repertoires in COVID-19. The wider study: T cells, B-cell-depleted T cells, or PBMCs supplied cDNA or gDNA.

V was pared by 4 bases and J by 2 bases, with 18 bases of the junction left unmatched. The CDR3 is 20 amino acids. Germline-derived CDR1 and CDR2 are LGHDT and YNNKEL (reference sequence). Only in-frame clones appear in the TCRdb table, and some are missing; sequencing was by immunoSEQ multiplex PCR. The profile shows a few hundred thousand clones, about 86% of them singletons. This chain joins TRBV3-1 (or the pseudogene TRBV3-2) and TRBJ2-3, with TRBD2 identical over 10 bases. The sample was peripheral blood. This TCR was sampled from a woman aged 25-40 years who had recovered from COVID-19. The CDR3 sequence is CASSPPVGTSVPGDTDTQYF. In DNA form, the CDR3 reads TGTGCCAGCAGCCCCCCCGTCGGGACTAGCGTACCGGGAGACACAGATACGCAGTATTTT.